Below are 10 T cell receptor beta chains sequenced from a single sample in a study of T cell repertoires in cytomegalovirus infection. One entry per CDR3 protein results from TCRdb running MiXCR on the reads. This sample has 350,000 to 450,000 distinct CDR3 sequences, with about a sixth found just once. Sample: PBMCs. These receptor sequences come from a human donor in good health (CMV status not recorded). Some clones in this sample may be carry-over from other donors' samples.

This clonotype has a handful of counts. This chain connects TRBV30 to TRBJ1-3; D is uncertain. This CDR3 has 13 residues. Trimming pared 5 bases from V and 2 bases from J, leaving 10 bases between. Germline CDR1 GTSNPN, CDR2 SVGIG (reference sequence). This CDR3 is CAWASNTGNTIYF. The CDR3 bases are TGTGCCTGGGCCAGTAACACTGGAAACACCATATATTTT.

This clonotype was counted many times. This rearrangement joins TRBV7-2 to TRBJ2-1, with 7 nucleotides matching TRBD2. CDR1 is SGHTA, CDR2 FQGNSA, per germline. J was trimmed by 1 base and V by 0 bases; bases with no gene match: 0. The length of the CDR3 is 15 residues. CDR3: CASSLAAGSYNEQFF. The CDR3 DNA follows: TGTGCCAGCAGCTTAGCAGCGGGGTCCTACAATGAGCAGTTCTTC. Looking up the rest from reference TRBV7-2 and TRBJ2-1 gives the full variable domain: GAGVSQSPSNKVTEKGKDVELRCDPISGHTALYWYRQSLGQGLEFLIYFQGNSAPDKSGLPSDRFSAERTGGSVSTLTIQRTQQEDSAVYLCASSLAAGSYNEQFFGPGTRLTVL.

The V gene is TRBV12-3 or TRBV12-4, the J gene TRBJ2-2, with 9 bases fitting TRBD1. V lost 5 bases to trimming and J lost 3 bases; unmatched junction nucleotides: 4. CDR3 length equals 15 residues. The CDR3 spells CASSAQGADTGELFF. The CDR3 nucleotides read TGTGCCAGCAGTGCACAGGGGGCGGACACCGGGGAGCTGTTTTTT.

Many counts were recorded for this clonotype. This chain connects TRBV12-3 or TRBV12-4 to TRBJ1-5, with TRBD1 identical over 8 bases. With V trimmed by 4 bases and J by 5 bases, 7 bases remained unmatched. There are 15 residues in the CDR3. CDR3 sequence reads: CASSYGTGRDQPQHF. Here the CDR3 DNA reads TGTGCCAGCAGTTACGGGACAGGACGAGATCAGCCCCAGCATTTT.

This clonotype was seen repeatedly, ten times or more. The gene calls are TRBV6-1 and TRBJ2-2; a possible D gene is TRBD2 (6 bases). The germline gives CDR1 MNHNS, CDR2 SASEGT. Trimming removed 7 bases from V and 3 bases from J, with 9 bases in between. The CDR3 is 13 residues long. The DNA of the CDR3 is TGTGCCAGCAAGGGCGGGGACACCGGGGAGCTGTTTTTT. This translates into CASKGGDTGELFF.

The gene calls are TRBV10-3 and TRBJ1-3; D is uncertain. Trimming left V 3 bases short and J 4 bases short, with 16 bases between. Per germline, CDR1 ENHRY and CDR2 SYGVKD. The CDR3 contains 16 residues. The DNA for the CDR3 is TGTGCCATCAGTGAAACAATCCTGCCTTCGGGAAACACCATATATTTT. Protein product: CAISETILPSGNTIYF.

This sequence joins TRBV29-1 and TRBJ1-4, with D possibly being TRBD1 (5 bases). The V gene lost 4 bases and the J gene lost 7 bases, with 10 bases spanning the gap. This CDR3 is built from 12 residues. Germline CDR1 reads SQVTM; CDR2 reads ANQGSEA. In DNA form, the CDR3 reads TGCAGCGTTGCTGACAGAGCTGAAAAACTGTTTTTT. It is translated as CSVADRAEKLFF.

V and J are TRBV12-3 or TRBV12-4 and TRBJ1-6; tentatively, D is TRBD1 (5 bases). The CDR3 length is 14 residues. The V end was cut by 8 bases, the J end by 7 bases, with 15 bases between. This chain's CDR3 is CASRQGLPNSPLHF. The CDR3 DNA is TGTGCCAGCCGTCAGGGTCTCCCCAATTCACCCCTCCACTTT.

This clonotype showed up just a few times. The chain couples TRBV12-3 or TRBV12-4 to TRBJ1-1; D is perhaps TRBD1 (6 bases). This CDR3 is 13 amino acids long. The ends were cut back, 2 bases at V and 8 bases at J, with 12 bases in the middle. The CDR3 DNA reads as TGTGCCAGCAGTTTAATCGGGGGCCGAGAAGCTTTCTTT. Its protein is CASSLIGGREAFF.

V is TRBV20-1 and J is TRBJ2-1; 8 bases match TRBD1. Germline V gene lookup returns CDR1 DFQATT and CDR2 SNEGSKA (reference sequence). The CDR3 is 14 residues long. V was pared by 7 bases and J by 5 bases, with 10 bases of the junction left unmatched. The CDR3 is CSVDRQGLDNEQFF. The CDR3 bases are TGCAGTGTTGATCGACAGGGGTTGGACAATGAGCAGTTCTTC.